This TCR beta chain was captured by sequencing in a study of T cell changes during pregnancy in multiple sclerosis. Profiled with immunoSEQ multiplex PCR; TCRdb holds only in-frame clones, not every one. Of under 70,000 clones listed, over 80% were seen once; the top ten hold about 0.6%. The germline CDR1 and CDR2 sequences are KGHSH and LQKENI. The CDR3 is 16 amino acids. Trimming cost V 3 bases and J 2 bases; bases outside gene matches: 2. This chain joins TRBV18 and TRBJ2-3; 13 bases are shared with TRBD2. The receptor was derived from a female donor with multiple sclerosis, enrolled in a pregnancy study. The sequenced sample was CD4+ T cells from peripheral blood mononuclear cells, obtained after pregnancy. In nucleotides, the CDR3 is TGTGCCAGCTCACCGACTAGCGGGGGGACCACAGATACGCAGTATTTT. Translating it yields CASSPTSGGTTDTQYF.